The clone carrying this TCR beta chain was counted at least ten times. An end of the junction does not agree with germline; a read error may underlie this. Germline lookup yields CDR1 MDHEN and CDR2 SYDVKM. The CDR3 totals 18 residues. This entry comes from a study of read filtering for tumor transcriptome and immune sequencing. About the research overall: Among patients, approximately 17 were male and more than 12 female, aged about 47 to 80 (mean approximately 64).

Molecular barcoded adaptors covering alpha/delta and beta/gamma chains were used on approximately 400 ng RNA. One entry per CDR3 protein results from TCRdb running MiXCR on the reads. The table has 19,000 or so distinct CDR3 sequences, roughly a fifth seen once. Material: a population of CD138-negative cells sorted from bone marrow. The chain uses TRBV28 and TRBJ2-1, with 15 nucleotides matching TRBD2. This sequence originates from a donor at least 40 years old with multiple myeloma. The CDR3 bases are TGTGCCAGCAGCCATCCGGGACTAGCGGGAGGCCCCTACCATGAGCAGTTCTTC. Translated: CASSHPGLAGGPYHEQFF.